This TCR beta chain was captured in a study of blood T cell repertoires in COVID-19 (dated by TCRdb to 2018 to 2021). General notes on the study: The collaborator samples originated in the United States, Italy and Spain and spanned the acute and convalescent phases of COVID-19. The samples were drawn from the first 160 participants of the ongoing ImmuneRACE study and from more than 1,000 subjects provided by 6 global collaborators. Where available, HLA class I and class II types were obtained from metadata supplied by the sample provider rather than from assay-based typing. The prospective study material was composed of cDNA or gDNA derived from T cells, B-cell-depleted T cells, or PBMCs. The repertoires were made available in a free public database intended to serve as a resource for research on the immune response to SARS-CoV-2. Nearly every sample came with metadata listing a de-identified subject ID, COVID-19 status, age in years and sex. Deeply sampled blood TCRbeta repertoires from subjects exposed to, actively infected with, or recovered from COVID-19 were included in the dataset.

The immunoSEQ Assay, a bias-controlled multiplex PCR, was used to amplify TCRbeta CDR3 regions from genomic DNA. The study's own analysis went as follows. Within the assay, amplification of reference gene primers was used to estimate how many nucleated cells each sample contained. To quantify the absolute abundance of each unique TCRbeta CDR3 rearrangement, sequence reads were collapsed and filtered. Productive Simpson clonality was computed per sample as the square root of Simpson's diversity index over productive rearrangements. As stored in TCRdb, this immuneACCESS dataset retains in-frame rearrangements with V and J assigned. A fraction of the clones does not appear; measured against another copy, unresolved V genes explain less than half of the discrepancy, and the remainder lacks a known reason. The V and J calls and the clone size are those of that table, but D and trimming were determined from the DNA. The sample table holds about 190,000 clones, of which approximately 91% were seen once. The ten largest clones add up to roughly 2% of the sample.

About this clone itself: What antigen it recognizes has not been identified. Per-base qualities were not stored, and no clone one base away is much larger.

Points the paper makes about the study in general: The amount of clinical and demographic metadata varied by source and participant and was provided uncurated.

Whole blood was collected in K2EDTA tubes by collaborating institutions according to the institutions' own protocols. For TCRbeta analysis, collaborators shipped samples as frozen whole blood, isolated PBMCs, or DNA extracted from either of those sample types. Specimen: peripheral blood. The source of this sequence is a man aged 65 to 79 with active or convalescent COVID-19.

The base sequence is TGTGCCAGCAGTTTAGCGGGGCAGTACAATGAGCAGTTCTTC. This yields the protein CASSLAGQYNEQFF. Here the chain combines TRBV27 and TRBJ2-1; D gene: possibly TRBD2, on 6 matching bases. V is reduced by 2 bases and J by 4 bases, leaving a spacing of 9 bases between them. Per the germline V gene (reference sequence), MNHEY is the CDR1 and SMNVEV is the CDR2. The CDR3 runs 14 residues from the cysteine to the phenylalanine. The CDR3 DNA has 42 bases and is translated from base 1.